This T cell receptor (beta chain) was profiled in a study of blood T cell repertoires in COVID-19. For the study at large: The cDNA or gDNA used as material had been derived from T cells, B-cell-depleted T cells, or PBMCs.

In the authors' methods: Quantification of nucleated cells was approximated via reference gene primer amplification. This table comes from immunoSEQ multiplex PCR, and its TCRdb copy is limited to in-frame clones, with some not included. V and J calls plus clone size are reproduced from that table; the DNA served to infer D and trimming. The sample records more than 400,000 clones, about 90% being singletons. This CDR3 comprises 14 residues. The V and J ends lost 6 bases and 0 bases respectively, with 9 bases between them. From germline, CDR1 is LNHDA and CDR2 SQIVND (reference sequence). Cohorts were assigned according to the clinical history that participants reported.

V usage is TRBV19 and J usage is TRBJ1-3; no reliable D call. The TCR sequence derives from a man aged 18 to 35 who had recovered from COVID-19. Sequenced material: PBMCs or T cells enriched from blood (not recorded which). CDR3 in amino acids: CASRVYVSGNTIYF. The CDR3 nucleotides read TGTGCCAGTAGAGTCTATGTCTCTGGAAACACCATATATTTT.